The clone carrying this T cell receptor (beta chain) was seen a single time. Trimming cost V 3 bases and J 1 base; bases outside gene matches: 5. Germline V gene sequence: CDR1 WSHSY, CDR2 SAAADI. The CDR3 is made up of 15 amino acids. Generated by immunoSEQ multiplex PCR, the TCRdb table keeps only in-frame clones and is missing some. The sample has about 31,000 clones, 90% seen once. The source of the sample is a study of T cell changes during pregnancy in multiple sclerosis. The sequence came from a female donor with multiple sclerosis, enrolled in a pregnancy study. V is TRBV10-2 and J is TRBJ1-1; TRBD1 aligns across 7 bases. Sequences were derived from CD8+ T cells from peripheral blood mononuclear cells, sampled in the second trimester of pregnancy. CDR3 sequence: CASSDTWTGNTEAFF. The CDR3 coding sequence is TGCGCCAGCAGTGATACTTGGACAGGGAACACTGAAGCTTTCTTT.